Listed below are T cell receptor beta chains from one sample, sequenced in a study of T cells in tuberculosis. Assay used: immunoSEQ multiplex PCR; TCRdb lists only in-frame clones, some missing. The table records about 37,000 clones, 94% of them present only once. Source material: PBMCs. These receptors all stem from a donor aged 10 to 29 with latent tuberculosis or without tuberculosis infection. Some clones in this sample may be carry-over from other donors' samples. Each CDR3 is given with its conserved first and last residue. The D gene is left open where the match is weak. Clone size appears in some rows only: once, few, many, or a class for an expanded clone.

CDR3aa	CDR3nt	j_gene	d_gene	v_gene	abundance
CASNILTGQGVNEQFF	TGTGCCAGCAATATACTCACGGGACAGGGGGTCAATGAGCAGTTCTTC	TRBJ2-1	TRBD1	TRBV27	NA
CASSWGEWTDTQYF	TGTGCCAGCTCTTGGGGGGAATGGACAGATACGCAGTATTTT	TRBJ2-3	NA	TRBV18	NA
CASSQTDRLNTGELFF	TGTGCCAGCAGCCAGACTGACAGGCTTAACACCGGGGAGCTGTTTTTT	TRBJ2-2	NA	TRBV13	NA
CARGGDVYGYTF	TGTGCCCGAGGGGGAGACGTCTATGGCTACACCTTC	TRBJ1-2	NA	TRBV30	NA
CASSSRRYRDTANYGYTF	TGTGCCAGTAGTTCTAGAAGATATCGGGACACCGCTAACTATGGCTACACCTTC	TRBJ1-2	NA	TRBV19	NA
CASSPPPGLAGGHEQYF	TGTGCCAGCAGTCCCCCCCCCGGACTAGCGGGGGGGCACGAGCAGTACTTC	TRBJ2-7	TRBD2	TRBV27	once
CASSPIPRTGRATNEKLFF	TGCGCCAGCAGCCCCATTCCAAGGACAGGACGTGCAACTAATGAAAAACTGTTTTTT	TRBJ1-4	TRBD1	TRBV4-3	NA
CASSQAEARNTEAFF	TGCGCCAGCAGCCAAGCCGAGGCTAGGAACACTGAAGCTTTCTTT	TRBJ1-1	NA	TRBV4-1	NA
CASSLLASETQYF	TGTGCCAGCAGCTTACTAGCCAGTGAGACCCAGTACTTC	TRBJ2-5	NA	TRBV13	NA
CATTSEAGFVGELFF	TGTGCCACCACGTCGGAAGCGGGGTTTGTCGGGGAGCTGTTTTTT	TRBJ2-2	TRBD2	TRBV25-1	NA
CASSIAGGQVNQPQHF	TGTGCCAGTAGTATAGCTGGTGGTCAGGTGAATCAGCCCCAGCATTTT	TRBJ1-5	NA	TRBV19	NA
CASSLDRAYSTDTQYF	TGTGCCAGCAGCTTAGACAGGGCCTATAGCACAGATACGCAGTATTTT	TRBJ2-3	NA	TRBV7-9	few
CASSSTGGSGNTIYF	TGTGCCAGCAGTTCGACAGGGGGCTCTGGAAACACCATATATTTT	TRBJ1-3	TRBD1	TRBV27	NA
CASSLVPAGGRIDTQYF	TGTGCCAGCAGCTTAGTTCCCGCGGGGGGGCGAATAGATACGCAGTATTTT	TRBJ2-3	TRBD2	TRBV7-6	NA
CASSPLAGRTTGELFF	TGTGCCAGCTCACCCCTAGCGGGGAGGACCACCGGGGAGCTGTTTTTT	TRBJ2-2	TRBD2	TRBV18	NA